This T cell receptor (beta chain) was retrieved from a study of CD8 T cells in ankylosing spondylitis. Points from the study as a whole: Clones that were linked to disease were CD8+ and were relatively rare in peripheral blood.

V was shortened by 4 bases and J by 7 bases, with 17 bases between the two germline ends. This CDR3 comprises 15 residues. The germline V gene encodes CDR1 MNHNS and CDR2 SASEGT. A single record per CDR3 protein comes from TCRdb applying MiXCR to the 5' RACE reads. Altogether around 330,000 distinct CDR3 sequences are present, under 14% being singletons, with the ten largest covering roughly 9.2%. A note on this clonotype: Antigen unknown.

The chain links TRBV6-1 to TRBJ2-1; D possibly uses TRBD1 or TRBD2 (5 bases each). Source material: blood, either unsorted or a sorted T cell fraction (not recorded which). This receptor was obtained from a female donor with ankylosing spondylitis or in good health (not recorded which). This chain's CDR3 is CASSAGWGGLNEQFF. CDR3 DNA: TGTGCCAGCAGTGCCGGTTGGGGCGGGTTGAATGAGCAGTTCTTC.